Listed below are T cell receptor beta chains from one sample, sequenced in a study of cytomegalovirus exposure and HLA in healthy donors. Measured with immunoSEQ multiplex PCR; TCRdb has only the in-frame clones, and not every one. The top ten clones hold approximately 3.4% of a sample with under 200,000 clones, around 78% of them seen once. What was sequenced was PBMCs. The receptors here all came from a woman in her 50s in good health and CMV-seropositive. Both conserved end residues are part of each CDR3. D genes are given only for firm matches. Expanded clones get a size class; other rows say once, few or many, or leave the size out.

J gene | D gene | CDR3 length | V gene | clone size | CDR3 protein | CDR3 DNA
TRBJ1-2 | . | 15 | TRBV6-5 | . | CASSYSGTTNYGYTF | TGTGCCAGCAGTTACTCCGGGACAACTAACTATGGCTACACCTTC
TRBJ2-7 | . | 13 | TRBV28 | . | CASSLLLLYEQYF | TGTGCCAGCAGTTTACTCCTTCTCTACGAGCAGTACTTC
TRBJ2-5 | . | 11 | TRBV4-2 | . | CASSLKETQYF | TGTGCCAGCAGCCTCAAAGAGACCCAGTACTTC
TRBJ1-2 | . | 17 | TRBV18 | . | CASSPAVGRGKEYGYTF | TGTGCCAGCTCACCTGCTGTGGGCAGGGGAAAGGAGTATGGCTACACCTTC
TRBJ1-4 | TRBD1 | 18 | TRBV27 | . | CASSLGTSGGGFNEKLFF | TGTGCCAGCAGTTTAGGGACGTCAGGGGGAGGTTTTAATGAAAAACTGTTTTTT
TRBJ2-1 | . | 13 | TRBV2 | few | CASTLGTYNEQFF | TGTGCCAGCACCCTTGGCACCTACAATGAGCAGTTCTTC
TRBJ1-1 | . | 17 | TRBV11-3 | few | CASSLREGRHRNTEAFF | TGTGCCAGCAGTTTGCGGGAAGGCCGGCATAGGAACACTGAAGCTTTCTTT
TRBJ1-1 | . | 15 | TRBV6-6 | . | CASSYSGGGSTEAFF | TGTGCCAGCAGTTACAGTGGGGGCGGGAGTACTGAAGCTTTCTTT
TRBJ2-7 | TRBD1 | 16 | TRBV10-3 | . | CAISGGQAQIFYEQYF | TGTGCCATCAGTGGGGGACAGGCCCAAATCTTCTACGAGCAGTACTTC
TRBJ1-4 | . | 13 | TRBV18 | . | CASSPETNEKLFF | TGTGCCAGCTCACCAGAGACTAATGAAAAACTGTTTTTT
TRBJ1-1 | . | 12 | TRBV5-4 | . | CASSQGGAEAFF | TGTGCCAGCAGCCAGGGTGGTGCTGAAGCTTTCTTT